The clone carrying this T cell receptor beta chain was found a few times. As yet, its antigen is unknown. Germline and junction disagree at one end, which may indicate a read error. Treg sorting used a CD4+CD25+CD127-/low gate. Constant-region reverse primers amplified full-length variable regions, followed by semi-nested Nested Universal Primer A PCR. From the 5' RACE reads, TCRdb called clonotypes with MiXCR, one entry per CDR3 protein. Of some 32,000 distinct CDR3 sequences in the sample, roughly a quarter are singletons; the top ten hold about 2.5%. Study-wide findings and caveats: Tumor-infiltrating Treg TCR alpha and beta sequences overlapped most with tumor naive CD4+ T cells, then blood naive. Tumor memory CD4+ T cell TCR gene usage clustered with blood and lymph node memory CD4+ cells and lymph node naive CD4+ cells. The larger-cohort validation was restricted to a single TCR beta V-J rearrangement rather than whole repertoires.

CDR3 length: 15 residues. Germline CDR1 SGDLS, CDR2 YYNGEE. Sequencing was performed on tumor-infiltrating Tregs sorted from the breast tumor. V usage is TRBV9 and J usage is TRBJ2-1, with TRBD2 as a possible D gene (6 bases). The origin of this receptor is a female donor with breast cancer. The CDR3: CASGVVGTSSNEQFF. The DNA of the CDR3 is TGTGCCAGCGGCGTAGTAGGGACTTCCTCCAATGAGCAGTTCTTC.